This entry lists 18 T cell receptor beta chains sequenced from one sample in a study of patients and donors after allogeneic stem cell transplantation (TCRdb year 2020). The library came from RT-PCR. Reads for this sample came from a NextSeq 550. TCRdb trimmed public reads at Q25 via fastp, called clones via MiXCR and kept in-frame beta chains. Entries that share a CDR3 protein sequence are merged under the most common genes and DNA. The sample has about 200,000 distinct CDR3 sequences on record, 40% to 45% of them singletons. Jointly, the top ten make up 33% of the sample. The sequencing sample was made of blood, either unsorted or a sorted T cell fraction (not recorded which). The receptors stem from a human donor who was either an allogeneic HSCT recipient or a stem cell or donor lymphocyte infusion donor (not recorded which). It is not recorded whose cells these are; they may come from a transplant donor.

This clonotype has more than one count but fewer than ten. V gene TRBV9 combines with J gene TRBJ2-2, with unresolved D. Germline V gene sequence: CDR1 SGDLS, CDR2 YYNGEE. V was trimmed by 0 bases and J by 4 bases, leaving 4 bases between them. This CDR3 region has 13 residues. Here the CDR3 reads CASSVAGTGELFF. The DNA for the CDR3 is TGTGCCAGCAGCGTAGCAGGCACCGGGGAGCTGTTTTTT.

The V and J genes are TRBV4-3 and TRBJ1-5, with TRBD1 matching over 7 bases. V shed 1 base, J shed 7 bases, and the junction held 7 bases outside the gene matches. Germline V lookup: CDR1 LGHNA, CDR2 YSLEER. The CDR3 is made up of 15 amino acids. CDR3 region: CASSQGQGEGQPQHF. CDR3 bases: TGCGCCAGCAGCCAAGGACAGGGAGAGGGCCAGCCCCAGCATTTT.

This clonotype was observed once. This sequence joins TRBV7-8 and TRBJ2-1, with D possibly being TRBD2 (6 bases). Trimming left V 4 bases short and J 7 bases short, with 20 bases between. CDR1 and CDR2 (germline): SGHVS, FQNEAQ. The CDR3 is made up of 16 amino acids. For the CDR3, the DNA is TGTGCCAGCAGCTCCGAAGGCGGGAAGGGGTGGAATGAGCAGTTCTTC. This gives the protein CASSSEGGKGWNEQFF. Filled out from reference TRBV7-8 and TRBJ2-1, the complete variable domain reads GAGVSQSPRYKVAKRGQDVALRCDPISGHVSLFWYQQALGQGPEFLTYFQNEAQLDKSGLPSDRFFAERPEGSVSTLKIQRTQQEDSAVYLCASSSEGGKGWNEQFFGPGTRLTVL.

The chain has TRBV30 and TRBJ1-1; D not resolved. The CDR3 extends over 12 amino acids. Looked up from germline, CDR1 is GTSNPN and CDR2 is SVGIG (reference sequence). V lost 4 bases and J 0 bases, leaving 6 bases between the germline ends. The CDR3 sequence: CAWNGMNTEAFF. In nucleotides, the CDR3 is TGTGCCTGGAACGGAATGAACACTGAAGCTTTCTTT. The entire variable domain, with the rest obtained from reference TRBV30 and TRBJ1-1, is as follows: SQTIHQWPATLVQPVGSPLSLECTVEGTSNPNLYWYRQAAGRGLQLLFYSVGIGQISSEVPQNLSASRPQDRQFILSSKKLLLSDSGFYLCAWNGMNTEAFFGQGTRLTVV.

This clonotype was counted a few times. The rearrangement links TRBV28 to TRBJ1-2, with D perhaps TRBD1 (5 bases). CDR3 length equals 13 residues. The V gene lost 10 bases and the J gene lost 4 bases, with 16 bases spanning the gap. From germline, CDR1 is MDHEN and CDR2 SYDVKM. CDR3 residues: CATNVQGSYGYTF. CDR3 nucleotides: TGTGCCACCAACGTTCAGGGTAGCTATGGCTACACCTTC.

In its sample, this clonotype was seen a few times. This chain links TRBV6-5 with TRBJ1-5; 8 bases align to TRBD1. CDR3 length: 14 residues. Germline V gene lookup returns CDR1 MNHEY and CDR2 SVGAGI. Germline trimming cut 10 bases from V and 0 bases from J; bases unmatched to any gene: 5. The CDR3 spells CATGQGGSNQPQHF. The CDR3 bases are TGTGCCACCGGACAGGGAGGTAGCAATCAGCCCCAGCATTTT.

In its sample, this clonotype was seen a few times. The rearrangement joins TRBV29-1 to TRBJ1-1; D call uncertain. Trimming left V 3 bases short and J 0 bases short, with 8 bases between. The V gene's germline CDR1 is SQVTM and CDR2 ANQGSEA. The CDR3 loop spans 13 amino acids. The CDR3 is CSVDGRLNTEAFF. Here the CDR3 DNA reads TGCAGCGTTGATGGGCGGCTGAACACTGAAGCTTTCTTT.

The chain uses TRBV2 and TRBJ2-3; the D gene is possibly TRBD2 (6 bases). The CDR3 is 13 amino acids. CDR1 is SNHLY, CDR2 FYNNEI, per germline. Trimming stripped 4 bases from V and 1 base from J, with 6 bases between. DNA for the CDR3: TGTGCCAGCAGTGGGAGGGGCACAGATACGCAGTATTTT. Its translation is CASSGRGTDTQYF.

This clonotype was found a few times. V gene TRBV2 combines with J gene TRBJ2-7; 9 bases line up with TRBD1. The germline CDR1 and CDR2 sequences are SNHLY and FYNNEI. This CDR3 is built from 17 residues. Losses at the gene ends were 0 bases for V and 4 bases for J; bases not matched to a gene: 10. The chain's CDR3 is CASSEALPGQGMYEQYF. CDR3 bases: TGTGCCAGCAGTGAAGCGCTTCCCGGACAGGGGATGTACGAGCAGTACTTC.

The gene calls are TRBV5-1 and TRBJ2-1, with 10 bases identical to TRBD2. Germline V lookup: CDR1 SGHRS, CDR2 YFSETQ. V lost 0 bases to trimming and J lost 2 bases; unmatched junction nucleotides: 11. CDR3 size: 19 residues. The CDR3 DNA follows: TGCGCCAGCAGCTTGGAGGCTAGCGGGAGTAGGGGGCCCTACAATGAGCAGTTCTTC. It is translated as CASSLEASGSRGPYNEQFF.

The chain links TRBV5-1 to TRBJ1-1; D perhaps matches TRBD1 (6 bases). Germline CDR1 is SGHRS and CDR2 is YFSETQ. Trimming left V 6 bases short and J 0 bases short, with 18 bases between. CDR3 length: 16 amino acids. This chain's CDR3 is CASTQGRGLMNTEAFF. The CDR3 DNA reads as TGCGCCAGCACACAGGGAAGAGGGCTCATGAACACTGAAGCTTTCTTT. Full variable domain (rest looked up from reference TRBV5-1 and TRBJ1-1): KAGVTQTPRYLIKTRGQQVTLSCSPISGHRSVSWYQQTPGQGLQFLFEYFSETQRNKGNFPGRFSGRQFSNSRSEMNVSTLELGDSALYLCASTQGRGLMNTEAFFGQGTRLTVV.

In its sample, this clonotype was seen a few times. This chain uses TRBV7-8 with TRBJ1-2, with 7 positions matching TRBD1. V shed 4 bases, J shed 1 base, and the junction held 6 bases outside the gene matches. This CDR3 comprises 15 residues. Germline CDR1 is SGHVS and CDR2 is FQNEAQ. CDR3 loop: CASSWGTADNYGYTF. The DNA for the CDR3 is TGTGCCAGCAGCTGGGGGACAGCCGATAACTATGGCTACACCTTC.

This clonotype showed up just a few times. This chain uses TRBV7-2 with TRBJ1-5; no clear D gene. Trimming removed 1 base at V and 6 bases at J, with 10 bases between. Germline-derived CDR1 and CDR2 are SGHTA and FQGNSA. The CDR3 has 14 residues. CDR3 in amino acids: CASSLGSAGQPQHF. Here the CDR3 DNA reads TGTGCCAGCAGCTTAGGGTCGGCTGGTCAGCCCCAGCATTTT.

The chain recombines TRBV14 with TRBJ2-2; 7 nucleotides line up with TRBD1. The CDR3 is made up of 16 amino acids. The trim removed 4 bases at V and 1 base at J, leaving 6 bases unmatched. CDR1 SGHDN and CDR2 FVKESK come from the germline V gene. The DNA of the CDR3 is TGTGCCAGCAGCCTGACAGGGCTAATGAACACCGGGGAGCTGTTTTTT. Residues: CASSLTGLMNTGELFF. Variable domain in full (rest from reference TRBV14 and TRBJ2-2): EAGVTQFPSHSVIEKGQTVTLRCDPISGHDNLYWYRRVMGKEIKFLLHFVKESKQDESGMPNNRFLAERTGGTYSTLKVQPAELEDSGVYFCASSLTGLMNTGELFFGEGSRLTVL.

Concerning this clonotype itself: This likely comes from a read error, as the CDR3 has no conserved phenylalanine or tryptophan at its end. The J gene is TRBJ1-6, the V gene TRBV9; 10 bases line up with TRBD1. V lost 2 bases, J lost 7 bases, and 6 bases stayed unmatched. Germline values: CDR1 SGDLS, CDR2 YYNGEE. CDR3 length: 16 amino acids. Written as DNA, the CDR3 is TGTGCCAGCAGCGTGGGGGACAGGGGCCTCAATTCACCCCTCCACTTG. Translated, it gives CASSVGDRGLNSPLHL.

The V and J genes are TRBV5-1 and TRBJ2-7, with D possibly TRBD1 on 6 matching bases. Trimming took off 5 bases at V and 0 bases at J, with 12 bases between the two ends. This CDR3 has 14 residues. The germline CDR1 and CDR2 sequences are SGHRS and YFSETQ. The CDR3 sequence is CASSSDRSSYEQYF. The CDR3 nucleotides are TGCGCCAGCAGTTCCGACAGGAGCTCCTACGAGCAGTACTTC.

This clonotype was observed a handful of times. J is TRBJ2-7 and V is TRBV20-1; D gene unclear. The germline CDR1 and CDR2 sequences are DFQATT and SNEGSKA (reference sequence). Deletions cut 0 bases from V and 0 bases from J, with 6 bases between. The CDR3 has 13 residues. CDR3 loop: CSAREGSSYEQYF. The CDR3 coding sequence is TGCAGTGCTAGAGAGGGCAGCTCCTACGAGCAGTACTTC.

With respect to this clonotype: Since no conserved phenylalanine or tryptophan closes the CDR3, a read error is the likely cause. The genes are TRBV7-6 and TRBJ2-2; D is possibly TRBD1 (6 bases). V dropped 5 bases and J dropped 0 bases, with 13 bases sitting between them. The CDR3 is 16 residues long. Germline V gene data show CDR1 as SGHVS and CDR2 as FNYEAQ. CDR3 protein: CASSTDRVANTGELFL. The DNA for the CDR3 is TGTGCCAGCAGCACGGACAGAGTTGCGAACACCGGGGAGCTGTTTTTG.